Included here is one TCR beta chain sequence, with context. The data were obtained in a study of low-dose radiotherapy and immunotherapy resistance in tumors. At the level of the study: 1 Gy per fraction was delivered to Cohort 2 every two weeks, for 13 Gy total over 26 weeks. Every six weeks patients received intravenous ipilimumab 1 mg/kg, and every two weeks they received intravenous nivolumab 240 mg.

CDR3 length equals 16 residues. The J segment lost 4 bases and the V segment lost 9 bases, leaving 13 bases of the junction unmatched. Germline lookup yields CDR1 LNHDA and CDR2 SQIVND (reference sequence). Alpha- and beta-chain coverage of first-strand cDNA came from TRAV- and TRBV-specific primers. A roughly 20-cycle PCR with a constant-region primer and V-primer adapter amplified TCRs. By in vitro transcription, the isolated mRNA was amplified. TCRdb passed the reads through MiXCR, listing each CDR3 protein once. The sample carries 8,800 or so distinct CDR3 sequences, roughly four fifths recorded once. It was nivolumab, ipilimumab, aspirin, low-dose cyclophosphamide and low-dose radiotherapy that donors received.

The TCR was taken from a human donor with advanced metastatic prostate, ovarian, gallbladder or colorectal cancer (not recorded which). This table probably holds off-target reads from a library built for another chain. The chain joins TRBV19 to TRBJ2-2, with 8 bases that match TRBD1. CDR3 sequence: CASSRGQGASTGELFF. The DNA of the CDR3 is TGTGCCAGCTCAAGGGGCCAGGGGGCTAGCACCGGGGAGCTGTTTTTT.